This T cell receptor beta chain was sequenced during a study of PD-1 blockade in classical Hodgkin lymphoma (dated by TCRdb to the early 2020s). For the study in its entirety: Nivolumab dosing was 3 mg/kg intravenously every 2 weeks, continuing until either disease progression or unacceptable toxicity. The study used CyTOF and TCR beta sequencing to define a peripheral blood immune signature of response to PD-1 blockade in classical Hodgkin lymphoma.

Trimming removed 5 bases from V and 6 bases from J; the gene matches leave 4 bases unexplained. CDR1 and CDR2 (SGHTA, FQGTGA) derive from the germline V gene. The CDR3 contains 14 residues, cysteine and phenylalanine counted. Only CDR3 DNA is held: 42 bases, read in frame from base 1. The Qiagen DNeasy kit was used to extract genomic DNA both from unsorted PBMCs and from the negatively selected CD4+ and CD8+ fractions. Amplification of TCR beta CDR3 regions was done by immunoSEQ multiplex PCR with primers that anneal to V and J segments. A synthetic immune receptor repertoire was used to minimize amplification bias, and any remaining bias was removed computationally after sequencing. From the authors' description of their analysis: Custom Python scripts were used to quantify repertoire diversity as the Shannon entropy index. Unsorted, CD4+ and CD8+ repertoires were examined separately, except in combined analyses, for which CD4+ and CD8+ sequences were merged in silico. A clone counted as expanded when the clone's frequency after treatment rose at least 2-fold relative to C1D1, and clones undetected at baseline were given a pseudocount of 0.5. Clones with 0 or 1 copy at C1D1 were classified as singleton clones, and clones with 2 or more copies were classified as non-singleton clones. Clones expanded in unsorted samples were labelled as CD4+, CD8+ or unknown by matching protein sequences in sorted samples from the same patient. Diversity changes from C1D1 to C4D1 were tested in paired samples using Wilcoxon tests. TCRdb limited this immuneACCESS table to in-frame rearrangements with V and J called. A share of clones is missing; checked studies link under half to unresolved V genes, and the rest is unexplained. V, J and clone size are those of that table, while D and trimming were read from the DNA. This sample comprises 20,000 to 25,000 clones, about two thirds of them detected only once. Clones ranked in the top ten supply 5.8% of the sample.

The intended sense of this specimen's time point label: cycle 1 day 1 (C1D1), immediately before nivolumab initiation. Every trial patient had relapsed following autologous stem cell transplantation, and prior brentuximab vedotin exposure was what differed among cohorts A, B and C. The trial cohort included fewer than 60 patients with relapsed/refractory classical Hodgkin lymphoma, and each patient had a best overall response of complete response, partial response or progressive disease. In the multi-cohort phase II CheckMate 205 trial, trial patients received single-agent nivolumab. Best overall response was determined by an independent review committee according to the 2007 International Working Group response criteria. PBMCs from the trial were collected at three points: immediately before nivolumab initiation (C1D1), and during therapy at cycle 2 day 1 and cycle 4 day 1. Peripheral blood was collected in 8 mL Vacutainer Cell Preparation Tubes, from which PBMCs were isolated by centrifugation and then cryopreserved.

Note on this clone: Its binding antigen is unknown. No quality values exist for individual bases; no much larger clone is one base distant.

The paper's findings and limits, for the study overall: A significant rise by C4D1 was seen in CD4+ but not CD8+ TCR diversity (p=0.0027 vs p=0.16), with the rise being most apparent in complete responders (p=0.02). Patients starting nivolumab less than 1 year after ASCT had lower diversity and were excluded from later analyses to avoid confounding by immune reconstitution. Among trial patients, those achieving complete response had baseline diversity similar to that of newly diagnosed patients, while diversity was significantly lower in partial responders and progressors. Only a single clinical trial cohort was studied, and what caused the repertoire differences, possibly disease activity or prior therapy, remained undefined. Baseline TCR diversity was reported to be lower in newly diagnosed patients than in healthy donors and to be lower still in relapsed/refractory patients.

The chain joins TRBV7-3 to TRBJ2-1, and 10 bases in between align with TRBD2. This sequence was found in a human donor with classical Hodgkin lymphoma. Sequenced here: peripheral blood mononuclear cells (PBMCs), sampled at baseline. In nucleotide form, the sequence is TGTGCCAGCAGCACCGGGACTAGCGTCAATGAGCAGTTCTTC. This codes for CASSTGTSVNEQFF.